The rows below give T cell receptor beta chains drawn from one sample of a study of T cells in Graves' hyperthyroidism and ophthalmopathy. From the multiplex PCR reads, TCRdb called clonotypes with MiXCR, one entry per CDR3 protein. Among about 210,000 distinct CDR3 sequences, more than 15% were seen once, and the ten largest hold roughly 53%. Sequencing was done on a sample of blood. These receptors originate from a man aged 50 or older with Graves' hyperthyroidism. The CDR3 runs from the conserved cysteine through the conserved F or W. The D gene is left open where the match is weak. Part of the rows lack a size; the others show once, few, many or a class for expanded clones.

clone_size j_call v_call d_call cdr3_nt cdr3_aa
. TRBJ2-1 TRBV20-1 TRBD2 TGCAGTGCCCCCGGGACTAGCGTGTCCTACAATGAGCAGTTCTTC CSAPGTSVSYNEQFF
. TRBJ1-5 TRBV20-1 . TGCAGTGCTAGAGATGACCGAAATCAGCCCCAGCATTTT CSARDDRNQPQHF
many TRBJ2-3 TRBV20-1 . TGCAGTGCTAGGCGAACTCGGCACTATAACACAGATACGCAGTATTTT CSARRTRHYNTDTQYF
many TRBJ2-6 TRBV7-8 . TGTGCCATAGATGGGGCCAACGTCCTGACTTTC CAIDGANVLTF
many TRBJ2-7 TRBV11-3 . TGTGCCAGCAGCTTCGTGGGTGGGGGCGAGCAGTACTTC CASSFVGGGEQYF
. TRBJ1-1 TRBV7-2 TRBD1 TGTGCCAGCAGCTTTTCGCGACAGGGCGGCACTGAAGCTTTCTTT CASSFSRQGGTEAFF
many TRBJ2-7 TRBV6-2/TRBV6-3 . TGTGCCAGCAGTTCCCAGCGCCGCAACTACGAGCAGTACTTC CASSSQRRNYEQYF
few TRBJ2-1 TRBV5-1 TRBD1 TGCGCCAGCAGCCCCCTGTCGACAGGGGGCGGATTCAATGAGCAGTTCTTC CASSPLSTGGGFNEQFF
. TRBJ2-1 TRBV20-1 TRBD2 TGCAGTGCGACTCCCGGGAGGGGTATTGACAATGAGCAGTTCTTC CSATPGRGIDNEQFF
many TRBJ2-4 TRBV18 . TGTGCCAGCTCACCGGAACAGCTACTAGCCAAAAACATTCAGTACTTC CASSPEQLLAKNIQYF
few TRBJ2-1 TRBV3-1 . TGTGCCAGCAGCCAAGATCTGGGATCCTACAATGAGCAGTTCTTC CASSQDLGSYNEQFF
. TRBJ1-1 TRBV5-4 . TGTGCCAGCAGCTTGGGTGGGGTTTCACAGGAAGCTTTCTTT CASSLGGVSQEAFF
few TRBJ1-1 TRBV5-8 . TGTGCCAGCAGCTTGTTTATTTCGACTGAAGCTTTCTTT CASSLFISTEAFF
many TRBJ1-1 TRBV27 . TGTGCCAGCAGTCGGGGACACCTGAACACTGAAGCTTTCTTT CASSRGHLNTEAFF